This TCR beta chain is from a study of cytomegalovirus exposure and HLA in healthy donors. Study-wide points: Per published reports, the classifier diagnosed cytomegalovirus status with high specificity and sensitivity.

The assay was immunoSEQ multiplex PCR, and TCRdb's table has in-frame clones only and misses some. The sample has fewer than 100,000 clones, 90% to 95% seen once. Concerning this clone itself: Its antigen is unidentified.

V shed 3 bases, J shed 5 bases, and the junction held 7 bases outside the gene matches. Germline V CDR1 and CDR2: SEHNR, FQNEAQ (reference sequence). The CDR3 loop spans 14 amino acids. Input material: PBMCs. The clonotype originates from a woman aged 18 to 35 in good health and CMV-seronegative. The chain employs TRBV7-9 and TRBJ2-7; 7 nucleotides agree with TRBD2. Written as DNA, the CDR3 is TGTGCCAGCAGCTTTGGGCAGACTAGCCACGAGCAGTACTTC. This encodes CASSFGQTSHEQYF.